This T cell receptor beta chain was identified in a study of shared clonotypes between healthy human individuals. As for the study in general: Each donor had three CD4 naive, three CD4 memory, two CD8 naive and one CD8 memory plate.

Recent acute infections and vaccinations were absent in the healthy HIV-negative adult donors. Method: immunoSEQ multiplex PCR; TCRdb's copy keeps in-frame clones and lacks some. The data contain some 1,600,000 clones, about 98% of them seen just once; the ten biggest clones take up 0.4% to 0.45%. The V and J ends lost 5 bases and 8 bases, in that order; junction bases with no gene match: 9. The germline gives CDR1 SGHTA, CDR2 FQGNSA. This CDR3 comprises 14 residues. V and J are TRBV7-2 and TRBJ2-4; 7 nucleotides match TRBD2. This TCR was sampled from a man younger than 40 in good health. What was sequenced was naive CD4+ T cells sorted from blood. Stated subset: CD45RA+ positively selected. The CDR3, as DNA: TGTGCCAGCAGCCGCGTCGGTGGGGGGGACATTCAGTACTTC. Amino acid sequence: CASSRVGGGDIQYF.